Presented here are 29 T cell receptor beta chains from one specimen sequenced in a study of molecular identifiers for immune sequencing clone quantification. TCRdb itself ran the PCR reads through MiXCR, one entry per CDR3 protein. Found here are about 510,000 distinct CDR3 sequences, about 26% of them singletons; the top ten hold around 0.79%. Sequencing was done on a sample of naive CD8+ T cells from blood, with Jurkat cell RNA spiked in. The subset here: FACS-sorted CD8+CD4-CCR7+CD45RA+ naive T cells. All receptors come from a human donor in good health. Some libraries in this study had Jurkat cell RNA spiked in.

V and J are TRBV19 and TRBJ2-7; D is tentatively TRBD1 or TRBD2 (5 bases each). Germline values: CDR1 LNHDA, CDR2 SQIVND (reference sequence). This CDR3 comprises 14 residues. V lost 3 bases and J lost 6, with 15 bases in between. The chain's CDR3 is CASSIRMGDPEQYF. In DNA, the CDR3 is TGTGCCAGTAGTATCAGGATGGGGGACCCCGAGCAGTACTTC.

V usage is TRBV6-2 or TRBV6-3 and J usage is TRBJ1-6; 9 bases align to TRBD1. This CDR3 has 14 amino acids. The V and J ends lost 6 bases and 8 bases, in that order; junction bases with no gene match: 5. Germline V gives CDR1 MNHEY, CDR2 SVGEGT. This CDR3 reads CASRTGQGYSPLHF. CDR3 in DNA: TGTGCCAGCAGGACCGGACAGGGGTATTCACCCCTCCACTTT.

The chain couples TRBV27 to TRBJ2-7; 12 nucleotides line up with TRBD2. CDR1 is MNHEY, CDR2 SMNVEV, per germline (reference sequence). CDR3 length: 15 residues. V shed 6 bases and J 0 bases; nucleotides not matched to a gene: 3. The CDR3: CASSWTSGASYEQYF. CDR3 bases: TGTGCCAGCAGCTGGACTAGCGGGGCCTCCTACGAGCAGTACTTC.

The CDR3 sequence is CASSYAGADASEAFF. The CDR3 region has the DNA TGTGCCAGCAGTTACGCGGGAGCGGACGCATCCGAAGCTTTCTTT. The V gene is TRBV6-2 or TRBV6-3, the J gene TRBJ1-1; D unclear. V was cut by 2 bases and J by 8 bases, with 18 bases left in between. Germline values: CDR1 MNHEY, CDR2 SVGEGT. This CDR3 contains 15 residues.

The V gene is TRBV20-1, the J gene TRBJ1-4; 7 nucleotides match TRBD1. Germline V gives CDR1 DFQATT, CDR2 SNEGSKA (reference sequence). The CDR3 contains 12 residues. V was pared by 6 bases and J by 8 bases, with 6 bases of the junction left unmatched. The CDR3 DNA reads as TGCAGTGCGTACAGGGGTGGAGAAAAACTGTTTTTT. Translating it yields CSAYRGGEKLFF.

In regard to this clonotype: No conserved phenylalanine or tryptophan is present at the end of the CDR3, so a read error is the likely explanation. This CDR3 is CASSSPGQPPTEAFL. Written as DNA, the CDR3 is TGTGCCAGCAGCTCGCCGGGACAACCACCGACTGAAGCTTTCCTT. The chain couples TRBV7-9 to TRBJ1-1; tentatively, D is TRBD1 (6 bases). The CDR3 totals 15 residues. The germline V gene has CDR1 SEHNR and CDR2 FQNEAQ (reference sequence). With 4 bases removed from V and 5 bases from J, the gap between germline ends came to 17 bases.

This clonotype was detected many times. The rearrangement uses TRBV7-2 and TRBJ1-1; D not certain. The CDR3 is 15 amino acids. Germline-derived CDR1 and CDR2 are SGHTA and FQGNSA. V shed 1 base and J shed 0 bases, with 9 bases lying between them. CDR3 region: CASSLVPALNTEAFF. The CDR3, as DNA: TGTGCCAGCAGCTTAGTCCCAGCCCTGAACACTGAAGCTTTCTTT. Using reference TRBV7-2 and TRBJ1-1 for the parts outside the CDR3, the full variable domain is GAGVSQSPSNKVTEKGKDVELRCDPISGHTALYWYRQSLGQGLEFLIYFQGNSAPDKSGLPSDRFSAERTGGSVSTLTIQRTQQEDSAVYLCASSLVPALNTEAFFGQGTRLTVV.

The sample holds a few counts of this clonotype. The J gene is TRBJ1-2, the V gene TRBV27; no clear D. This CDR3 has 12 amino acids. Germline V gene data show CDR1 as MNHEY and CDR2 as SMNVEV (reference sequence). V lost 6 bases and J 7 bases, leaving 12 bases between the germline ends. CDR3 protein: CASSQEGSGYTF. The CDR3 nucleotides read TGTGCCAGCAGCCAGGAGGGTTCTGGCTACACCTTC.

This clonotype was recorded a few times. A clone one base away is much larger, so this may be a read error. The conserved phenylalanine or tryptophan normally closing the CDR3 is absent here, so this likely arose from a read error. The DNA for the CDR3 is TGCGCCAGCACGTCCCCAGGGACGAACACTGAAGCTTTCCTT. As protein: CASTSPGTNTEAFL. The chain combines TRBV5-1 with TRBJ1-1, with D possibly being TRBD1 (5 bases). Trimming shortened V by 6 bases and J by 1 base, and 13 bases separated the two germline ends. The CDR3 is 14 amino acids. Germline values: CDR1 SGHRS, CDR2 YFSETQ.

This clonotype was counted between two and nine times. J is TRBJ1-1 and V is TRBV6-2 or TRBV6-3; D remains ambiguous. The CDR3 loop spans 16 amino acids. Deletions cut 5 bases from V and 2 bases from J, with 18 bases between. The germline CDR1 and CDR2 sequences are MNHEY and SVGEGT. In nucleotides, the CDR3 is TGTGCCAGCAGTCCTTGGCTCCGGGCCGTCAACACTGAAGCTTTCTTT. As protein: CASSPWLRAVNTEAFF.

This clonotype was observed at least ten times. The rearrangement uses TRBV4-1 and TRBJ2-1; 8 bases line up with TRBD1. J gave up 2 bases and V 3 bases, and 3 bases lay outside the gene matches. The CDR3 consists of 15 residues. The germline CDR1 and CDR2 sequences are MGHRA and YSYEKL. The CDR3 loop reads CASSQEDRAYNEQFF. As DNA, the CDR3 is TGCGCCAGCAGCCAGGAGGACAGGGCCTACAATGAGCAGTTCTTC.

About this clonotype itself: A clone one base away is much larger, so this may be a read error. The chain employs TRBV7-9 and TRBJ2-7, with 8 bases identical to TRBD2. Per the germline V gene, CDR1 is SEHNR and CDR2 is FQNEAQ (reference sequence). The length of the CDR3 is 13 residues. J was trimmed by 2 bases and V by 10 bases; bases with no gene match: 7. CDR3 DNA sequence: TGTGCCACCGACGGGGGGGCCGCCTACGAGCAGTACTTC. Protein sequence: CATDGGAAYEQYF.

About this clonotype itself: The junction departs from the called germline gene at one end, perhaps through a read error. The chain employs TRBV13 and TRBJ1-2; D is uncertain. Looked up from germline, CDR1 is PRHDT and CDR2 is FYEKMQ (reference sequence). This CDR3 region has 14 residues. The CDR3 region is CASSLGVSAYGCTF. The CDR3 DNA reads TGTGCCAGCAGCTTAGGGGTATCTGCCTATGGCTGCACCTTC. Filled out from reference TRBV13 and TRBJ1-2, the complete variable domain reads AAGVIQSPRHLIKEKRETATLKCYPIPRHDTVYWYQQGPGQDPQFLISFYEKMQSDKGSIPDRFSAQQFSDYHSELNMSSLELGDSALYFCASSLGVSAYGCTFGSGTRLTVV.

This clonotype was seen many times. The CDR3 here is CASSLRVVQAPNLGDTQYF. CDR3 sequence (DNA): TGTGCCAGCAGTCTACGGGTGGTCCAGGCGCCGAATTTAGGTGATACGCAGTATTTT. The chain is built from TRBV6-6 and TRBJ2-3; D is unresolved. Per the germline V gene, CDR1 is MNHNY and CDR2 is SVGAGI (reference sequence). The CDR3 runs 19 residues. V was shortened by 5 bases and J by 6 bases, with 30 bases between the two germline ends.

This clonotype has only a few counts. V is TRBV27 and J is TRBJ1-6; the D is unclear. The germline V gene has CDR1 MNHEY and CDR2 SMNVEV (reference sequence). This CDR3 region has 14 residues. The V gene lost 4 bases and the J gene lost 3 bases, with 7 bases spanning the gap. DNA of the CDR3: TGTGCCAGCAGTTCCTGGGACTATAATTCACCCCTCCACTTT. Residues: CASSSWDYNSPLHF.

This clonotype was picked up many times. The chain has TRBV20-1 and TRBJ1-1; D is possibly TRBD1 (5 bases). Trimming removed 5 bases at V and 6 bases at J, with 16 bases between. The germline V gene encodes CDR1 DFQATT and CDR2 SNEGSKA (reference sequence). This CDR3 contains 13 residues. CDR3 sequence: CSARPWGVSEAFF. The CDR3 DNA follows: TGCAGTGCTCGTCCCTGGGGGGTTTCTGAAGCTTTCTTT.

The sample holds one count of this clonotype. A much larger clone lies a single base off, so this may be a read error. This chain uses TRBV6-5 with TRBJ1-4; weak D call: TRBD1 (5 bases). The ends were cut back, 5 bases at V and 7 bases at J, with 14 bases in the middle. Germline V gives CDR1 MNHEY, CDR2 SVGAGI. The CDR3 covers 14 residues. CDR3 sequence reads: CASSHFTRGEKLFF. CDR3 coding DNA: TGTGCCAGCAGTCACTTCACAAGGGGTGAAAAACTGTTTTTT.

The chain links TRBV5-4 to TRBJ2-5; possibly TRBD1 for D (5 bases). The CDR3 is 17 amino acids. Germline V lookup: CDR1 SGHNT, CDR2 YYREEE (reference sequence). The V gene lost 0 bases and the J gene lost 1 base, with 16 bases spanning the gap. The CDR3 sequence is CASSLVETAPLQETQYF. In DNA form, the CDR3 reads TGTGCCAGCAGCTTGGTGGAGACAGCACCCCTCCAAGAGACCCAGTACTTC.

This chain uses TRBV11-2 with TRBJ2-7, with D hard to call. CDR3 length: 17 amino acids. The ends were cut back, 0 bases at V and 2 bases at J, with 17 bases in the middle. Per germline, CDR1 SGHAT and CDR2 FQNNGV. The DNA of the CDR3 is TGTGCCAGCAGCTTAGAGGTACGGCAGCGAGCGACCTACGAGCAGTACTTC. Encoded protein: CASSLEVRQRATYEQYF.

The CDR3 DNA reads as TGTGCCAGCAGCCAAGATTTTACCGTGAACACTGAAGCTTTCTTT. It encodes CASSQDFTVNTEAFF. The chain joins TRBV3-1 to TRBJ1-1; the D is unclear. Per the germline V gene, CDR1 is LGHDT and CDR2 is YNNKEL (reference sequence). V lost 0 bases to trimming and J lost 0 bases, with 8 bases between them. CDR3 length: 15 residues.

The V call is TRBV12-5, the J call TRBJ2-1; 8 bases line up with TRBD1. The V gene's germline CDR1 is LGHNT and CDR2 FRNRAP. This CDR3 comprises 15 residues. Trimming took 5 bases from V and 3 from J; bases not matched to a gene: 6. CDR3 amino acids: CASGASGTGYNEQFF. CDR3 DNA sequence: TGTGCTAGTGGTGCATCCGGGACAGGCTACAATGAGCAGTTCTTC.

This clonotype was seen ten or more times. The V gene is TRBV29-1, the J gene TRBJ2-3; D is undetermined. The CDR3 loop spans 13 amino acids. Trimming left V 5 bases short and J 0 bases short, with 9 bases between. Germline V gives CDR1 SQVTM, CDR2 ANQGSEA. CDR3 sequence reads: CSVWAESTDTQYF. CDR3 bases: TGCAGCGTTTGGGCAGAAAGCACAGATACGCAGTATTTT.

The V and J genes are TRBV6-2 or TRBV6-3 and TRBJ1-5, with a tentative D call TRBD1 (5 bases). The CDR3 sequence is 14 residues long. The V end was cut by 0 bases, the J end by 7 bases, with 10 bases between. Looked up from germline, CDR1 is MNHEY and CDR2 is SVGEGT. The CDR3 here is CASSYSGGAQPQHF. The CDR3 nucleotides are TGTGCCAGCAGTTACTCGGGAGGGGCCCAGCCCCAGCATTTT.

This clonotype was counted a few times. The gene calls are TRBV5-6 and TRBJ1-2, with D tentatively TRBD1 (6 bases). The germline V gene has CDR1 SGHDT and CDR2 YYEEEE. The V end was cut by 4 bases, the J end by 5 bases, with 21 bases between. There are 16 residues in the CDR3. The CDR3 loop is CASSLGGGPGAYGYTF. The CDR3 nucleotides are TGTGCCAGCAGCCTTGGCGGCGGGCCGGGGGCTTATGGCTACACCTTC.

In the case of this clonotype: No conserved phenylalanine or tryptophan is present at the end of the CDR3, so a read error is the likely explanation. The genes are TRBV20-1 and TRBJ2-7; D is unresolved. The CDR3 contains 12 residues. Per the germline V gene, CDR1 is DFQATT and CDR2 is SNEGSKA (reference sequence). V was cut by 5 bases and J by 0 bases, with 8 bases left in between. DNA of the CDR3: TGCAGTGCTCCTAGTAGCTCCTACGAGCAGTACATC. Translating it yields CSAPSSSYEQYI.

The chain links TRBV20-1 to TRBJ2-1; possible D gene TRBD2, 6 bases. CDR1 DFQATT and CDR2 SNEGSKA come from the germline V gene (reference sequence). V gave up 1 base and J gave up 7 bases, with 17 bases separating them. CDR3 length equals 15 residues. In nucleotides, the CDR3 is TGCAGTGCTAGAGTTTTGGGGGAGGTAGGAAATGAGCAGTTCTTC. It is translated as CSARVLGEVGNEQFF.

V is TRBV6-5 and J is TRBJ2-1; tentative D call: TRBD2 (6 bases). The V and J ends lost 5 bases and 6 bases respectively, with 20 bases between them. This CDR3 comprises 16 residues. Germline assignment: CDR1 MNHEY and CDR2 SVGAGI. The CDR3 loop reads CASSPPSAVTCNEQFF. The CDR3, as DNA: TGTGCCAGCAGTCCGCCTAGCGCAGTAACCTGCAATGAGCAGTTCTTC.

Worth noting for this clonotype: This likely came from a read error, as a far larger clone is one base away. The chain has TRBV28 and TRBJ2-7, with TRBD1 matching 10 bases. The germline V gene encodes CDR1 MDHEN and CDR2 SYDVKM. This CDR3 contains 13 residues. The CDR3 protein is CASSSTGGYAQYF. In DNA form, the CDR3 reads TGTGCCAGCAGTTCGACAGGGGGCTACGCGCAGTACTTC. The whole variable domain, remainder taken from reference TRBV28 and TRBJ2-7, is DVKVTQSSRYLVKRTGEKVFLECVQDMDHENMFWYRQDPGLGLRLIYFSYDVKMKEKGDIPEGYSVSREKKERFSLILESASTNQTSMYLCASSSTGGYAQYFGPGTRLTVT.

The V and J genes are TRBV19 and TRBJ2-2, with D perhaps matching TRBD2 (5 bases). Deletions cut 3 bases from V and 6 bases from J, with 20 bases between. Germline CDR1 is LNHDA and CDR2 is SQIVND (reference sequence). The CDR3 sequence is 17 residues long. CDR3 protein: CASSIGWMSTGSGELFF. CDR3 sequence (DNA): TGTGCCAGTAGTATTGGATGGATGAGTACGGGATCCGGGGAGCTGTTTTTT.